The 27 T cell receptor beta chains listed next were all sequenced from one sample in a study of blood T cell repertoires in COVID-19. Libraries were prepared by immunoSEQ multiplex PCR; TCRdb keeps only in-frame clonotypes and omits some of them. The repertoire holds approximately 470,000 clones, with approximately 85% as singletons. The sequenced material came from peripheral blood. The receptor source for this set is a human donor in a cohort sampled during active COVID-19.

This clone has more than one count but fewer than ten. The chain couples TRBV7-6 to TRBJ2-2; 9 bases are a match to TRBD2. Germline V gene lookup returns CDR1 SGHVS and CDR2 FNYEAQ. V gave up 5 bases and J gave up 1 base; unmatched junction bases: 5. The CDR3 consists of 16 residues. The CDR3 loop is CASSQGAGGNTGELFF. The CDR3 DNA is TGTGCCAGCAGCCAGGGAGCGGGAGGGAACACCGGGGAGCTGTTTTTT.

J is TRBJ1-5 and V is TRBV2, with 9 bases that match TRBD1. From germline, CDR1 is SNHLY and CDR2 FYNNEI. J gave up 6 bases and V 5 bases, and 5 bases lay outside the gene matches. The CDR3 has 14 amino acids. The CDR3 DNA reads TGTGCCAGCAGTTCACAGGGGGCTTCTCAGCCCCAGCATTTT. Residues: CASSSQGASQPQHF.

This clone appeared once. The rearrangement joins TRBV5-5 to TRBJ2-2; 7 positions match TRBD1. Germline lookup yields CDR1 SGHKS and CDR2 YYEKEE (reference sequence). This CDR3 comprises 15 residues. The junction had 5 bases not matched to a gene; V was cut back by 4 bases and J by 2 bases. The CDR3 spells CASSPTGDNTGELFF. The CDR3 nucleotides read TGTGCCAGCAGCCCCACAGGGGACAACACCGGGGAGCTGTTTTTT.

Note on this clone: Other DNA sequences of this sample code for an identical CDR3. The rearrangement uses TRBV3-1 (or the pseudogene TRBV3-2) and TRBJ2-7, with no clear D. The CDR3 consists of 11 residues. Germline V gene sequence: CDR1 LGHDT, CDR2 YNNKEL (reference sequence). Between the trimmed V and J ends, which lost 1 base and 7 bases, there was a span of 5 bases. This CDR3 reads CASSQAGEQYF. CDR3 DNA: TGTGCCAGCAGCCAAGCCGGGGAGCAGTACTTC.

The chain couples TRBV7-9 to TRBJ2-5; 12 bases line up with TRBD2. CDR1 SEHNR and CDR2 FQNEAQ come from the germline V gene (reference sequence). V lost 6 bases and J lost 2; bases outside the gene matches: 4. This CDR3 has 15 amino acids. The DNA of the CDR3 is TGTGCCAGCAGAGGACTAGCGGGGACGCAAGAGACCCAGTACTTC. Translating it yields CASRGLAGTQETQYF.

CDR3 protein: CASSVGGVFQPQHF. CDR3 sequence (DNA): TGTGCCAGCAGTGTGGGAGGGGTCTTTCAGCCCCAGCATTTT. The chain employs TRBV2 and TRBJ1-5; D perhaps matches TRBD1 (5 bases). CDR1 is SNHLY, CDR2 FYNNEI, per germline. V dropped 4 bases and J dropped 6 bases, with 13 bases sitting between them. The CDR3 has 14 amino acids.

In DNA, the CDR3 is TGTGCCAGCAGTTTAGGAGGGGGAGGGCCCTACAATGAGCAGTTCTTC. This codes for CASSLGGGGPYNEQFF. V and J are TRBV28 and TRBJ2-1, with D possibly being TRBD2 (7 bases). Per germline, CDR1 MDHEN and CDR2 SYDVKM. The CDR3 is made up of 16 amino acids. V shed 2 bases and J shed 2 bases, with 13 bases lying between them.

The genes are TRBV4-2 and TRBJ1-2, with 9 bases aligning to TRBD1. Trimming took 0 bases from V and 4 from J; bases not matched to a gene: 9. CDR1 and CDR2 (germline): LGHNA, YNFKEQ. There are 17 residues in the CDR3. DNA for the CDR3: TGTGCCAGCAGCCAAGATGCCACAGGGGGCGCGATCTATGGCTACACCTTC. Its translation: CASSQDATGGAIYGYTF.

The chain combines TRBV5-1 with TRBJ2-6, with D tentatively TRBD2 (6 bases). Germline CDR1 and CDR2: SGHRS and YFSETQ. V was clipped by 2 bases and J by 1 base, with 13 bases between them. The CDR3 is 17 residues long. CDR3 coding DNA: TGCGCCAGCAGCTTTCCGGGACTCCGTTCTGGGGCCAACGTCCTGACTTTC. Amino acids: CASSFPGLRSGANVLTF.

V and J are TRBV28 and TRBJ1-4; TRBD1 aligns across 8 bases. Germline CDR1 and CDR2: MDHEN and SYDVKM. The CDR3 sequence is 17 residues long. V lost 1 base and J lost 0; bases outside the gene matches: 4. The CDR3 protein is CASSLSGQEATNEKLFF. The CDR3 coding sequence is TGTGCCAGCAGTTTATCGGGACAGGAGGCAACTAATGAAAAACTGTTTTTT. Together with reference TRBV28 and TRBJ1-4, the CDR3 gives the full variable domain: DVKVTQSSRYLVKRTGEKVFLECVQDMDHENMFWYRQDPGLGLRLIYFSYDVKMKEKGDIPEGYSVSREKKERFSLILESASTNQTSMYLCASSLSGQEATNEKLFFGSGTQLSVL.

This chain joins TRBV5-1 and TRBJ1-1; D is ambiguous. The V gene's germline CDR1 is SGHRS and CDR2 YFSETQ. The V and J ends lost 3 bases and 0 bases respectively, with 12 bases between them. The CDR3 is 15 amino acids. The DNA for the CDR3 is TGCGCCAGCAGCTCCTCGGGTTTTATGAACACTGAAGCTTTCTTT. Amino acids: CASSSSGFMNTEAFF.

The CDR3 sequence: CASSESPSPSTDTQYF. CDR3 DNA sequence: TGCGCCAGCAGTGAGTCGCCTAGCCCCAGCACAGATACGCAGTATTTT. The V gene is TRBV10-1, the J gene TRBJ2-3, with D perhaps TRBD2 (5 bases). V was shortened by 0 bases and J by 0 bases, with 10 bases between the two germline ends. Germline loops: CDR1 WNHNN, CDR2 SYGVQD (reference sequence). The CDR3 loop spans 16 amino acids.

The chain combines TRBV6-1 with TRBJ2-3; 10 nucleotides match TRBD2. Looked up from germline, CDR1 is MNHNS and CDR2 is SASEGT. With V trimmed by 3 bases and J by 2 bases, 8 bases remained unmatched. The CDR3 has 17 residues. Here the CDR3 DNA reads TGTGCCAGCAGTGACTATCGACTAGCGGGTCACACAGATACGCAGTATTTT. Its translation is CASSDYRLAGHTDTQYF.

The chain employs TRBV7-3 and TRBJ2-2; 7 bases are shared with TRBD1. CDR3 length equals 16 residues. Germline CDR1 reads SGHTA; CDR2 reads FQGTGA. With V trimmed by 2 bases and J by 0 bases, 3 bases remained unmatched. CDR3 nucleotides: TGTGCCAGCAGCTTAGGGCAGGGGGCGAACACCGGGGAGCTGTTTTTT. Protein: CASSLGQGANTGELFF.

This rearrangement joins TRBV19 to TRBJ1-2; 9 bases line up with TRBD1. The CDR3 runs 12 residues. Germline V gene lookup returns CDR1 LNHDA and CDR2 SQIVND (reference sequence). The ends lost 3 bases at V and 8 bases at J; junction bases unmatched: 1. The CDR3 bases are TGTGCCAGTAGTATCGGGACAGGGGGCTACACCTTC. Protein: CASSIGTGGYTF.

This chain links TRBV5-8 with TRBJ2-3; TRBD1 matches 9 bases. The V gene end was trimmed by 4 bases and the J gene end by 4 bases; junction bases not matched to a gene: 10. The CDR3 has 16 amino acids. CDR1 and CDR2 from the germline V gene are SGHTS and YDEGEE. CDR3 sequence (DNA): TGTGCCAGCAGCCCGGGGACAGGGAAGAGTCCAGATACGCAGTATTTT. Its protein product is CASSPGTGKSPDTQYF.

This chain links TRBV11-3 with TRBJ2-1; 12 nucleotides align to TRBD2. The V and J ends lost 3 bases and 2 bases, in that order; junction bases with no gene match: 2. Germline loops: CDR1 SGHNT, CDR2 YENEEA. The CDR3 runs 16 residues. CDR3 amino acids: CASSFSSGGAYNEQFF. As DNA, the CDR3 is TGTGCCAGCAGCTTCTCTAGCGGGGGGGCCTACAATGAGCAGTTCTTC.

This clone was counted a few times. This chain connects TRBV18 to TRBJ2-1, with 8 bases matching TRBD1. With V trimmed by 6 bases and J by 3 bases, 7 bases remained unmatched. The length of the CDR3 is 15 residues. Germline V gene sequence: CDR1 KGHSH, CDR2 LQKENI. In DNA, the CDR3 is TGTGCCAGCTCCCCAGGACAGGGAAACTACAATGAGCAGTTCTTC. Translated, it gives CASSPGQGNYNEQFF.

CDR3 nucleotide sequence: TGTGCCACCAGTGATCGGGGGGGGCGGGAGAAATCCCTAGGGGAGACCCAGTACTTC. Translation gives CATSDRGGREKSLGETQYF. The V and J genes are TRBV24-1 and TRBJ2-5; 8 bases align to TRBD2. With V trimmed by 3 bases and J by 5 bases, 19 bases remained unmatched. CDR1 is KGHDR, CDR2 SFDVKD, per germline. The CDR3 is 19 residues long.

The chain recombines TRBV28 with TRBJ2-7, with 11 bases lining up with TRBD1. This CDR3 has 15 residues. The trim removed 4 bases at V and 7 bases at J, leaving 9 bases unmatched. Per germline, CDR1 MDHEN and CDR2 SYDVKM. The CDR3 region has the DNA TGTGCCAGCAGTTCCCGGACAGGGGGCTTTGGAGAGCAGTACTTC. Encoded protein: CASSSRTGGFGEQYF.

This clone occurred once. This same CDR3 is encoded by further DNA sequences in the sample. This chain connects TRBV29-1 to TRBJ2-6, with a possible D match to TRBD2 (6 bases). Trimming cost V 6 bases and J 3 bases, with 9 bases left between them. The CDR3 is 13 amino acids. Germline CDR1 and CDR2: SQVTM and ANQGSEA. The CDR3 region is CSVRGSGANVLTF. The CDR3 DNA reads as TGCAGCGTCCGGGGGAGTGGGGCCAACGTCCTGACTTTC.

The V gene is TRBV2, the J gene TRBJ2-3; the D is unclear. The CDR3 is made up of 13 amino acids. Trimming removed 4 bases at V and 2 bases at J, with 7 bases between. Per germline, CDR1 SNHLY and CDR2 FYNNEI. The DNA of the CDR3 is TGTGCCAGCAGTGGGCAGAACACAGATACGCAGTATTTT. As protein: CASSGQNTDTQYF. The whole variable domain, filled in from reference TRBV2 and TRBJ2-3, reads EPEVTQTPSHQVTQMGQEVILRCVPISNHLYFYWYRQILGQKVEFLVSFYNNEISEKSEIFDDQFSVERPDGSNFTLKIRSTKLEDSAMYFCASSGQNTDTQYFGPGTRLTVL.

The table lists this clone with a count of one. V usage is TRBV14 and J usage is TRBJ2-3; D possibly corresponds to TRBD2 (6 bases). CDR3 length: 16 residues. The V gene's germline CDR1 is SGHDN and CDR2 FVKESK. Trimming pared 0 bases from V and 10 bases from J, leaving 20 bases between. In DNA form, the CDR3 reads TGTGCCAGCAGCCAAGATCGAACTAGCCCCTTGATGCCGCAGTATTTT. Translation: CASSQDRTSPLMPQYF.

V gene TRBV11-3 combines with J gene TRBJ2-1; TRBD2 matches at 10 bases. Losses at the gene ends were 5 bases for V and 7 bases for J; bases not matched to a gene: 11. Germline CDR1 SGHNT, CDR2 YENEEA. The CDR3 is 16 amino acids. Here the CDR3 DNA reads TGTGCCAGCAGCGCAAGAGCGGGAGGGCCGGGGAATGAGCAGTTCTTC. Its protein product is CASSARAGGPGNEQFF.

The V and J genes are TRBV24-1 and TRBJ1-2; no firm D call. CDR1 and CDR2 from the germline V gene are KGHDR and SFDVKD. V shed 1 base and J shed 4 bases, with 9 bases lying between them. The CDR3 is made up of 14 amino acids. The CDR3 bases are TGTGCCACCAGTGATTTCGGAGCTGTCTATGGCTACACCTTC. Translation gives CATSDFGAVYGYTF.

This clone has only one observation. This rearrangement joins TRBV6-4 to TRBJ2-1, with TRBD2 matching over 14 bases. V lost 5 bases, J lost 6 bases, and 6 bases stayed unmatched. CDR1 and CDR2 from the germline V gene are MRHNA and SNTAGT. The CDR3 has 16 amino acids. This chain's CDR3 is CASSPGTSGGFNEQFF. CDR3 coding DNA: TGTGCCAGCAGTCCCGGGACTAGCGGGGGTTTCAATGAGCAGTTCTTC.

This rearrangement joins TRBV28 to TRBJ1-2; 7 bases map to TRBD1. The junction had 16 bases not matched to a gene; V was cut back by 4 bases and J by 8 bases. Germline loops: CDR1 MDHEN, CDR2 SYDVKM. This CDR3 has 16 amino acids. The CDR3 DNA follows: TGTGCCAGCAGTTCCCCGGGACAGTACATACCCAGGGGCTACACCTTC. Its protein is CASSSPGQYIPRGYTF.